Given below is one TCR beta chain in context. TCRdb reprocessed the RT-PCR reads with MiXCR, giving one entry per CDR3 protein. Here the sample spans hundreds of thousands of distinct CDR3 sequences, roughly 8.2% being singletons. The data are from a study of response to subunit inactivated influenza vaccine. V lost 4 bases to trimming and J lost 2 bases; unmatched junction nucleotides: 11. The CDR3 runs 16 residues. The germline V gene has CDR1 DFQATT and CDR2 SNEGSKA (reference sequence). The chain carries TRBV20-1 and TRBJ1-5, with 7 bases identical to TRBD1. This specimen consisted of PBMCs from blood, obtained approximately 25 months after vaccination. This receptor was identified in a man aged 45 to 70 who received an inactivated influenza vaccine. The CDR3 here is CSATIEGGGGNQPQHF. As DNA, the CDR3 is TGCAGTGCTACCATAGAAGGGGGCGGGGGCAATCAGCCCCAGCATTTT.